The sequence of this TCR beta chain was determined in a study of cytomegalovirus exposure and HLA in healthy donors. In the study overall: Both the 120 validation repertoires and the roughly 700 first-cohort repertoires used the same platform, as reported by a later analysis.

This table comes from immunoSEQ multiplex PCR, and its TCRdb copy is limited to in-frame clones, with some not included. Altogether more than 50,000 clones are present, roughly 94% being singletons, with the ten largest covering approximately 2.3%. A word on this clone: Its specificity is unknown.

Study-wide points: Subsequent analysis revealed that first-cohort TCR clusters tended to co-occur in the approximately 120 validation repertoires.

V was trimmed by 5 bases and J by 8 bases, leaving 15 bases between them. The CDR3 length is 13 residues. Germline loops: CDR1 SEHNR, CDR2 FQNEAQ (reference sequence). Sequencing was performed on PBMCs. The source is a man aged 18 to 29 in good health and CMV-seronegative. The rearrangement uses TRBV7-9 and TRBJ1-2, with D perhaps TRBD1 (5 bases). CDR3 in amino acids: CASSQEGAEGYTF. The CDR3 nucleotides read TGTGCCAGCAGCCAGGAAGGGGCGGAAGGCTACACCTTC.